This TCR beta chain was sequenced during a study of blood T cell repertoires in COVID-19. Study summary: Samples taken during acute and convalescent COVID-19 were collected in the United States, Italy and Spain. From T cells, B-cell-depleted T cells, or PBMCs came the material, which was cDNA or gDNA.

Under the authors' procedure: Counts of nucleated cells, estimated from reference gene primer amplification, were obtained. TCRdb's copy holds only in-frame clones and misses some; the assay was immunoSEQ multiplex PCR. V and J calls and clone size are as listed in that table; D and trimming were resolved from the DNA. Found here are 75,000 to 100,000 clones, 87% of them singletons; the top ten hold more than 4.5%. This clone was counted a few times. This CDR3 contains 12 residues. Trimming took off 6 bases at V and 0 bases at J, with 5 bases between the two ends. Germline assignment: CDR1 SGHTA and CDR2 FQGNSA.

The chain combines TRBV7-2 with TRBJ2-5; D gene unclear. Sequences were obtained from peripheral blood. The clonotype comes from a man aged 55-75 years with acute or convalescent COVID-19. This CDR3 is CASSQYQETQYF. Here the CDR3 DNA reads TGTGCCAGCAGTCAGTACCAAGAGACCCAGTACTTC.